The subject of this entry is one T cell receptor (beta chain). The record originates from a study of T cell changes during pregnancy in multiple sclerosis. Germline trimming cut 3 bases from V and 5 bases from J; bases unmatched to any gene: 8. The CDR3 spans 15 residues. In germline, CDR1 is SGHTA, CDR2 FQGNSA. Only in-frame clones appear in the TCRdb table, and some are missing; sequencing was by immunoSEQ multiplex PCR. The sample lists 78,000 or so clones; roughly 94% were seen once. Sequences were derived from peripheral blood, sampled before pregnancy. The chain employs TRBV7-2 and TRBJ2-5; 8 bases are shared with TRBD1. This receptor was obtained from a female donor with multiple sclerosis, enrolled in a pregnancy study. CDR3 in amino acids: CASSLGQAPPETQYF. CDR3 in DNA: TGTGCCAGCAGCTTGGGACAGGCCCCTCCGGAGACCCAGTACTTC.